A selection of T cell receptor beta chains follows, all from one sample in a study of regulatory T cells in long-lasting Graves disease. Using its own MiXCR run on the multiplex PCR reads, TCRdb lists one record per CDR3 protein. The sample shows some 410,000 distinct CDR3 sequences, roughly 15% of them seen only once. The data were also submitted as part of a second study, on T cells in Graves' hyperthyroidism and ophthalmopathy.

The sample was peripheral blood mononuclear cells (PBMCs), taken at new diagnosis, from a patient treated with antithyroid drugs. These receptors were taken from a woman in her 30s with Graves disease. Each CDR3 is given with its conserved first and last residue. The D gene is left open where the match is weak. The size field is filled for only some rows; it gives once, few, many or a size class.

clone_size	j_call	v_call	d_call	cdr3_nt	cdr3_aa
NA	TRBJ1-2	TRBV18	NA	TGTGCCAGCTCACCACAGACAACCAGGGGCGGTCGAGGTGGCTACACCTTC	CASSPQTTRGGRGGYTF
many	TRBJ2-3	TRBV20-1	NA	TGCAGTGAAGTTAGGGGCACTATCACAGATACGCAGTATTTT	CSEVRGTITDTQYF
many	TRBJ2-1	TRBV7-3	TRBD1	TGTGCCAGCAGCTTAACGACAGGGAGAAACAATGAGCAGTTCTTC	CASSLTTGRNNEQFF
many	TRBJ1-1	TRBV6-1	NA	TGTGCCAGCAGTCTACCAGGGTACACTGAAGCTTTCTTT	CASSLPGYTEAFF
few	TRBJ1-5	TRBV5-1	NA	TGCGCCAGCAGCTTGGGGGGGTCTCATCAGCCCCAGCATTTT	CASSLGGSHQPQHF
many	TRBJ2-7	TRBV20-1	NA	TGCAGTGCTAGTAAGGGGACTGAGGCCTACGAGCAGTACTTC	CSASKGTEAYEQYF
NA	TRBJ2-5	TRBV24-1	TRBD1	TGTGCCACCAGTGATTTGCCAGGGACAGGGGACCAAGAGACCCAGTACTTC	CATSDLPGTGDQETQYF
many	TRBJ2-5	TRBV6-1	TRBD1	TGTGCCAGCTCAAATCGGGACAGGGGGCGAGAGACCCAGTACTTC	CASSNRDRGRETQYF
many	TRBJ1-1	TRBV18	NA	TGTGCCAGCTCACCTGAAGGGGGGATGAACACTGAAGCTTTCTTT	CASSPEGGMNTEAFF
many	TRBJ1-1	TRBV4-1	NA	TGCGCCAGCAGCCAGTCGCAGCCCGACGGCACTGAAGCTTTCTTT	CASSQSQPDGTEAFF
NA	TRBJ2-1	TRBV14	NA	TGTGCCAGCAGCCAAGAGCCGGGTAATGAGCAGTTCTTC	CASSQEPGNEQFF
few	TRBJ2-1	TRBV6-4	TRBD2	TGTGCCAGCAGTGAACTAGCGGGAGACTACAATGAGCAGTTCTTC	CASSELAGDYNEQFF
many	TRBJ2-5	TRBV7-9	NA	TGTGCCAGCAGCTCCCTAAGTGCACGAGAGACCCAGTACTTC	CASSSLSARETQYF
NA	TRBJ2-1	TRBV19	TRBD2	TGTGCCAGTATCTCCCCAACTAGCGGCGGTGTCAATGAGCAGTTCTTC	CASISPTSGGVNEQFF
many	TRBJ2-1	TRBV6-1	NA	TGTGCCAGCAGTGTTACCGGGACACGAAGGAATGAGCAGTTCTTC	CASSVTGTRRNEQFF
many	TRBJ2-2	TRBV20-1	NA	TGCAGTGCTACGGGGGCCTTGACCGGGGAGCTGTTTTTT	CSATGALTGELFF
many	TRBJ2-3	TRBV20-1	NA	TGCAGTGCCTCACCCCTGGACCGCTCCAGGACCGCAGATACGCAGTATTTT	CSASPLDRSRTADTQYF
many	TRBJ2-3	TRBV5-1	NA	TGCGCCAGCAGCTTGGAGGGCCACCCAGGAGATACGCAGTATTTT	CASSLEGHPGDTQYF
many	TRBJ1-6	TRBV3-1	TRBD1	TGTGCCAGCAGGGACAGGGTTGGTTCACCCCTCCACTTT	CASRDRVGSPLHF
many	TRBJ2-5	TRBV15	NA	TGTGCCACCAGCACAGACCTCGGGTACGGGGGGACCCAGTACTTC	CATSTDLGYGGTQYF
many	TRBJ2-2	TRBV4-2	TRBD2	TGTGCCAGCAGCACTAAGCGGGAGTGGAACACCGGGGAGCTGTTTTTT	CASSTKREWNTGELFF
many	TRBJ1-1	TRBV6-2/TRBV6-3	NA	TGTGCCAGCAGTTACGATGGGAACACTGAAGCTTTCTTT	CASSYDGNTEAFF
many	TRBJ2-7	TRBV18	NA	TGTGCCAGCTCACCACCTGTACGAAGCTCCTACGAGCAGTACTTC	CASSPPVRSSYEQYF
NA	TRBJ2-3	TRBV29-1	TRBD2	TGCAGCGAAGGGACTAGCGGCACAGATACGCAGTATTTT	CSEGTSGTDTQYF
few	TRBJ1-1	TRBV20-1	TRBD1	TGCAGTGCTAGTAGGATGACAGGGGACACTGAAGCTTTCTTT	CSASRMTGDTEAFF
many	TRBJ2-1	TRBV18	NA	TGTGCCAGCTCACCAGGGGACCATGAGCAGTTCTTC	CASSPGDHEQFF
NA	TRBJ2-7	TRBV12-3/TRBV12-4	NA	TGTGCCAGCAGTGGGCTAGCGTCTAGCTCCTACGAGCAGTACTTC	CASSGLASSSYEQYF
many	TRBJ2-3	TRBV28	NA	TGTGCCAGCACGTCCCCTGGAGATACGCAGTATTTT	CASTSPGDTQYF
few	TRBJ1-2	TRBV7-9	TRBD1	TGTGCCAGCAGCGACCCGACCGGGCAGGGGGCGTTTGGCTACACCTTC	CASSDPTGQGAFGYTF
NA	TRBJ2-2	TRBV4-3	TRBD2	TGCGCCAGCAGCCAGCTGTCGGGACTAAACACCGGGGAGCTGTTTTTT	CASSQLSGLNTGELFF
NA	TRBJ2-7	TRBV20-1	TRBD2	TGCAGTGCTAGAGAGGGCGGCGGGAGTATCTACGAGCAGTACTTC	CSAREGGGSIYEQYF
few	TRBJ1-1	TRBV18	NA	TGTGCCAGCTCCCCTGAAACTTTGAACACTGAAGCTTTCTTT	CASSPETLNTEAFF
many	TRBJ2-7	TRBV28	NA	TGTGCCAGCAGTTTAGTAACAGGGATCGAGCAGTACTTC	CASSLVTGIEQYF
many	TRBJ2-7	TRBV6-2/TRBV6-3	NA	TGTGCCAGCAGTCCAGCTAAGCGGGTTTTCTACGAGCAGTACTTC	CASSPAKRVFYEQYF